This T cell receptor beta chain was captured by sequencing in a study of blood T cell repertoires in COVID-19. Study in general: Material from acute and convalescent COVID-19 was sourced from the United States, Italy and Spain. PBMCs, B-cell-depleted T cells, or T cells provided the cDNA or gDNA that made up the material.

Seattle patient enrollment occurred during active infection, with longitudinal follow-up thereafter. This clone has only one observation. The CDR3 spans 16 residues. With V trimmed by 5 bases and J by 4 bases, 8 bases remained unmatched. Looked up from germline, CDR1 is SGHNT and CDR2 is YENEEA. As handled by the study authors: Using reference gene primer amplification, nucleated cell counts were estimated. TCRdb's copy holds only in-frame clones and misses some; the assay was immunoSEQ multiplex PCR. V, J and clone size reflect that table, while D and trimming were determined from the DNA. The sample has about 130,000 clones; approximately 85% are singletons.

Sequenced input: peripheral blood. This TCR derives from a man aged 30-40 years with COVID-19, enrolled during active disease. The chain combines TRBV11-3 with TRBJ2-3, with 11 bases that match TRBD2. CDR3 sequence reads: CASSPQTSGNSDTQYF. The CDR3, as DNA: TGTGCCAGCAGCCCCCAGACTAGCGGGAATTCAGATACGCAGTATTTT.